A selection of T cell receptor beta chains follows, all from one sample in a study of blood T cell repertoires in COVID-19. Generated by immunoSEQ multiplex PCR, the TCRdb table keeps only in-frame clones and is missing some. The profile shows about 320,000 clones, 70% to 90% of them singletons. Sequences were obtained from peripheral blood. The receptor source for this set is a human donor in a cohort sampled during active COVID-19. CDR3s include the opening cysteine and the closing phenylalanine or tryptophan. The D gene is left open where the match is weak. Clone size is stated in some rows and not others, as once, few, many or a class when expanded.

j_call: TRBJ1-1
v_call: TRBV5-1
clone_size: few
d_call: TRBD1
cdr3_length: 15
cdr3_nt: TGCGCCAGCAGCTTGGCCGCAGGGGGAAGGACTGAAGCTTTCTTT
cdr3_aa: CASSLAAGGRTEAFF

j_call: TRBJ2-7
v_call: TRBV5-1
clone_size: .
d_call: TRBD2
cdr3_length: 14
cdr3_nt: TGCGCCAGCAAGCTAGCGGGGGGCGCCTACGAGCAGTACTTC
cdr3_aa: CASKLAGGAYEQYF

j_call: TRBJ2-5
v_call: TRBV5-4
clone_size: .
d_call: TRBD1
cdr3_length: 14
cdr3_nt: TGTGCCAGCAGCTTGCCAGGGGGCAGGGAGACCCAGTACTTC
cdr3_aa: CASSLPGGRETQYF

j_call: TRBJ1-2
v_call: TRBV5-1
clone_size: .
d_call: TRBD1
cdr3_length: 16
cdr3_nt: TGCGCCAGCAGCTTGGGGGACAGGGTGGCTAACTATGGCTACACCTTC
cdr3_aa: CASSLGDRVANYGYTF

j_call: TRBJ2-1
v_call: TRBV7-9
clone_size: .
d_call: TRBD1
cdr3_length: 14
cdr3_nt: TGTGCCAGCAGCGCTGGACAGGGTTACAATGAGCAGTTCTTC
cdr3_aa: CASSAGQGYNEQFF

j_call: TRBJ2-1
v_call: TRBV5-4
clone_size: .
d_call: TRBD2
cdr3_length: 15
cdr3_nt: TGTGCCAGCAGTCAGACTAGCGGGGGGGCCTTTGAGCAGTTCTTC
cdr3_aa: CASSQTSGGAFEQFF

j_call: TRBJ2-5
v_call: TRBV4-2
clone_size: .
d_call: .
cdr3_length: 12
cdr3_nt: TGTGCCAGCAGCGCCCGGCGGGAGACCCAGTACTTC
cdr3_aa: CASSARRETQYF

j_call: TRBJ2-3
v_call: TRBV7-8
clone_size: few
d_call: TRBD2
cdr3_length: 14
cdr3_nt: TGTGCCAGCAGCTTGACTAGCGGGGGCCATACGCAGTATTTT
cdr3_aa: CASSLTSGGHTQYF

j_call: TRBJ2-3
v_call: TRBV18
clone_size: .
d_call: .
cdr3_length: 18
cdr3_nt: TGTGCCAGCTCACCCAGGACTAGGGGGGGGCCTAGCACAGATACGCAGTATTTT
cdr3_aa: CASSPRTRGGPSTDTQYF

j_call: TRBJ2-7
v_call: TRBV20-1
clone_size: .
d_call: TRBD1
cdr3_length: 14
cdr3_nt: TGCAGTGCTAGTTGGGACAGGGTTCAGTACGAGCAGTACTTC
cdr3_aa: CSASWDRVQYEQYF

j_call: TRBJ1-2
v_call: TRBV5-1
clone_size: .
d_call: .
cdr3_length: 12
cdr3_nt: TGCGCCAGCAGCTTGGGAGGTCGGGGCTACACCTTC
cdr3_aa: CASSLGGRGYTF

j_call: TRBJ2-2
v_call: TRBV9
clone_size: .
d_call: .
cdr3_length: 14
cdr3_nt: TGTGCCAGCAAGTCCGGGACACCCACCGGGGAGCTGTTTTTT
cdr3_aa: CASKSGTPTGELFF

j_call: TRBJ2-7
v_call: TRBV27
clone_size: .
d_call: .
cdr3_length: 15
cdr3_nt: TGTGCCAGCAGTTTAAGCAGGGCTGGAGGGTACGAGCAGTACTTC
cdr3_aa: CASSLSRAGGYEQYF

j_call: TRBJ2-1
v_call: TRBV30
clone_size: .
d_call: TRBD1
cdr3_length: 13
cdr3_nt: TGTGCCTGGAGTAAGGGGGCCCACAATGAGCAGTTCTTC
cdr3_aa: CAWSKGAHNEQFF

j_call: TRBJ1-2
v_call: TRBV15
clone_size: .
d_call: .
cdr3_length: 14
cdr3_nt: TGTGCCACCAGCAGAGACTACCGAAACGATGGCTACACCTTC
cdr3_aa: CATSRDYRNDGYTF

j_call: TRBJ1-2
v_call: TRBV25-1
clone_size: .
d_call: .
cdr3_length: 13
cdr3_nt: TGTGCCAGCAGTGAATCCGGGGGGTATGGCTACACCTTC
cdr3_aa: CASSESGGYGYTF

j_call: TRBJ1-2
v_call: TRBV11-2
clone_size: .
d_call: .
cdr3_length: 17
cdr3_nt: TGTGCCAGCAGCTTAGCAAGAGAAAAGGATCCTACTAAGGGCTACACCTTC
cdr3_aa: CASSLAREKDPTKGYTF

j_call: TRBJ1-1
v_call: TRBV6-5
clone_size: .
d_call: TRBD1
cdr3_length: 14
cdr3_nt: TGTGCCAGCAGTCCGGGACAGGCCTCTACTGAAGCTTTCTTT
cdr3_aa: CASSPGQASTEAFF

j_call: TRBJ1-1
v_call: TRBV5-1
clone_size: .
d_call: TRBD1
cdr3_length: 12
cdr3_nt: TGCGCCAGCAGCTCCGGACAGGGTGAAGCTTTCTTT
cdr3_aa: CASSSGQGEAFF

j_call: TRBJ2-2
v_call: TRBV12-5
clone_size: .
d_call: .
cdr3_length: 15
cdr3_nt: TGTGCTAGTGTTTGGCAGGGCCGGAACACCGGGGAGCTGTTTTTT
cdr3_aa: CASVWQGRNTGELFF

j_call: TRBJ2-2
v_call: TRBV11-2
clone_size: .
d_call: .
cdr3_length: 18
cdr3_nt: TGTGCCAGCAGCTTAGACCAAGGCGCCAGGGGGGACACCGGGGAGCTGTTTTTT
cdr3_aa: CASSLDQGARGDTGELFF

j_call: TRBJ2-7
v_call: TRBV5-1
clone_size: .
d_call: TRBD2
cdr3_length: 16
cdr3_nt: TGCGCCAGCAGCGTGTCTCTAGCGGGGGGGCGAGGGGAGCAGTACTTC
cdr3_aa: CASSVSLAGGRGEQYF

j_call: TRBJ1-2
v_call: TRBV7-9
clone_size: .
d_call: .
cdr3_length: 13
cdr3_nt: TGTGCCAGCAGCTTAGGGACAGACTATGGCTACACCTTC
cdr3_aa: CASSLGTDYGYTF

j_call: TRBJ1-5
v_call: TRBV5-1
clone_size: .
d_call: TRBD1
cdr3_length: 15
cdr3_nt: TGCGCCAGCAGCATGACAGGGGTGGGTAATCAGCCCCAGCATTTT
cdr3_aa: CASSMTGVGNQPQHF

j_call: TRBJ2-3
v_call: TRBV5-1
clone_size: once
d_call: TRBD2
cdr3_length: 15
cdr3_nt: TGCGCCAGCAGCGGACTAGCGGGGCTTACAGATACGCAGTATTTT
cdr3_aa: CASSGLAGLTDTQYF

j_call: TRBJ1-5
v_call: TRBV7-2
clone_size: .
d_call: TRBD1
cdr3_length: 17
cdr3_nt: TGTGCCAGCAGCTCTCACGGGACAGGGGCTCTCAATCAGCCCCAGCATTTT
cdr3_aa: CASSSHGTGALNQPQHF

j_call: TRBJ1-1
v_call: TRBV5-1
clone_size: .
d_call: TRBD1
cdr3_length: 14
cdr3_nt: TGCGCCAGCAGTCCTGCAGGGGGCCGGACTGAAGCTTTCTTT
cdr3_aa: CASSPAGGRTEAFF

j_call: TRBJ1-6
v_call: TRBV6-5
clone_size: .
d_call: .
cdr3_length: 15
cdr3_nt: TGTGCCAGCAGGTCCGGGCAGGGCTATAATTCACCCCTCCACTTT
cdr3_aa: CASRSGQGYNSPLHF

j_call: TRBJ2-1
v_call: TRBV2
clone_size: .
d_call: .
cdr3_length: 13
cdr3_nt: TGTGCCAGCAGTGAAGCGCGTCGGGGTGAGCAGTTCTTC
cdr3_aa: CASSEARRGEQFF

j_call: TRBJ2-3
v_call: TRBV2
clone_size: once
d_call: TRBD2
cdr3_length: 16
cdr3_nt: TGTGCCAGCAGTGATAGGACTAGCGGAACCACAGATACGCAGTATTTT
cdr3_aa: CASSDRTSGTTDTQYF

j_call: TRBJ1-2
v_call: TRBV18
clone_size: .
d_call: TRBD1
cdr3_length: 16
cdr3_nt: TGTGCCAGCTCACTCCCCGGGACAGGGGACCGCTATGGCTACACCTTC
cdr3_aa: CASSLPGTGDRYGYTF

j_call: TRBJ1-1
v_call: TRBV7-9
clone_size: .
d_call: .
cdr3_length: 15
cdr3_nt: TGTGCCAGCAGCTTATGGGAGGGTGGGAACACTGAAGCTTTCTTT
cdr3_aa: CASSLWEGGNTEAFF

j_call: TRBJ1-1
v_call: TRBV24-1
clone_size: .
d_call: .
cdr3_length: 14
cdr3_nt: TGTGCCACCAGTCTCAGGGGCCTGAACACTGAAGCTTTCTTT
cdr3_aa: CATSLRGLNTEAFF

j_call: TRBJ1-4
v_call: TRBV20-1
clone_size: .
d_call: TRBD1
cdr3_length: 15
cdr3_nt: TGCAGTGCTAGTACACCGGGACAGGGTTTTGGTAAACTGTTTTTT
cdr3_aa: CSASTPGQGFGKLFF

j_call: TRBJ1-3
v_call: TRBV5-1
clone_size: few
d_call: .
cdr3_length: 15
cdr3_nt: TGCGCCAGCAGCCCCGGGAGGGGGACGGGAAACACCATATATTTT
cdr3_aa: CASSPGRGTGNTIYF

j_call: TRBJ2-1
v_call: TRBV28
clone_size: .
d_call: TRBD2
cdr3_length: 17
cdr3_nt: TGTGCCAGCAGATGGAACCAGGGGACTAGAATTTACAATGAGCAGTTCTTC
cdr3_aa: CASRWNQGTRIYNEQFF

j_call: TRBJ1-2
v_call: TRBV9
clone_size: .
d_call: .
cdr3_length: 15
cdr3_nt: TGTGCCAGCAGCGTCGGGGGGCGACAACTATATGGCTACACCTTC
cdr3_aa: CASSVGGRQLYGYTF

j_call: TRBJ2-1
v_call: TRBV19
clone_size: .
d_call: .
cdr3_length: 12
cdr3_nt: TGTGCCAGTAACTACCAGGGGAATGAGCAGTTCTTC
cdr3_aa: CASNYQGNEQFF

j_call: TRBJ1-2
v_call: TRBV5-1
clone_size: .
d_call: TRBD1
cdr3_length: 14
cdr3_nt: TGCGCCAGCAGCTTAGGACAGGGCGTCTATGGCTACACCTTC
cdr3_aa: CASSLGQGVYGYTF

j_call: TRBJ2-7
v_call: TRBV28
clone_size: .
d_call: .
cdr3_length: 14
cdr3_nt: TGTGCCACCGCTACACCCTCCGGGTGGAACGAGCAGTACTTC
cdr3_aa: CATATPSGWNEQYF

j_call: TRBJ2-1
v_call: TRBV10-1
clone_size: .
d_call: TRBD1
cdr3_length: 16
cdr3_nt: TGCGCCAGCAGTGAGTCCACGGGACAGGCTAACAATGAGCAGTTCTTC
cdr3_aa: CASSESTGQANNEQFF

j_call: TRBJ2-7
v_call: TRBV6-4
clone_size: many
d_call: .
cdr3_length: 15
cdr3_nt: TGTGCCAGCAGTGGTCCTAGGGGTCCCCTGTACGAGCAGTACTTC
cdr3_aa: CASSGPRGPLYEQYF

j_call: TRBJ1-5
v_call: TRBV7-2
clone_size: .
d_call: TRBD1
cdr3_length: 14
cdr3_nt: TGTGCCAGCAGTTCGGGACAGCGCAATCAGCCCCAGCATTTT
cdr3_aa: CASSSGQRNQPQHF

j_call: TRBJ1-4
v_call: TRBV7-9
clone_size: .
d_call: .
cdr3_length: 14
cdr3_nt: TGTGCCAGCAGCTTATCAGGGCAGCTGGAAAAACTGTTTTTT
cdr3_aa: CASSLSGQLEKLFF

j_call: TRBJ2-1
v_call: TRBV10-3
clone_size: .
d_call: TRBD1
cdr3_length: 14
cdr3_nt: TGTGCCATCAGGAGGGACAGGCAAAGCAATGAGCAGTTCTTC
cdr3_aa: CAIRRDRQSNEQFF

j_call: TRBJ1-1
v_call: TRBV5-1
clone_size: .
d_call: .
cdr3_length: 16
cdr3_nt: TGCGCCAGCAGCCCAGGCACAGGGCTCATGAACACTGAAGCTTTCTTT
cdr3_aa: CASSPGTGLMNTEAFF

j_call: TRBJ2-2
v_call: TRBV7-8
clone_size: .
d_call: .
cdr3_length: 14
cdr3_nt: TGTGCCAGCAGCTATTCGAGGGCCACCGGGGAGCTGTTTTTT
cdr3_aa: CASSYSRATGELFF

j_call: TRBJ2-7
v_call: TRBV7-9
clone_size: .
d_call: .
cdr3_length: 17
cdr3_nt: TGTGCCAGCACCAATTATTATGACAGCCAAAATTTCTACGAGCAGTACTTC
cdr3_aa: CASTNYYDSQNFYEQYF

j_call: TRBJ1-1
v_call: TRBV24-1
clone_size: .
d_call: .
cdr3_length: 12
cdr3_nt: TGTGCCACCAGCTCACAGGGAACTGAAGCTTTCTTT
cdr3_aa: CATSSQGTEAFF

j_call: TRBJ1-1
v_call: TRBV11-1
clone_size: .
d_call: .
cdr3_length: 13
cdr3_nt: TGTGCCAGCAGCTTAGGGCTGAACACTGAAGCTTTCTTT
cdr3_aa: CASSLGLNTEAFF

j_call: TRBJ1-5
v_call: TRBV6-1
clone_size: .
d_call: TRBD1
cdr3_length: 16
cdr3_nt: TGTGCCAGCAGTGAGACAGGGGCCGGGCGCAATCAGCCCCAGCATTTT
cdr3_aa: CASSETGAGRNQPQHF

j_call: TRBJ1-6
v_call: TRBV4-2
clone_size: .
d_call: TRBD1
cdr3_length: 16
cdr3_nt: TGTGCCAGCAGCCAAGAACCTCAGGGGGCGAATTCACCCCTCCACTTT
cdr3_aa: CASSQEPQGANSPLHF

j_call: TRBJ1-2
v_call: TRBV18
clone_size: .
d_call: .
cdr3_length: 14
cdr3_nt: TGTGCCAGCTCATTGGGCATGGAAACCTATGGCTACACCTTC
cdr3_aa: CASSLGMETYGYTF

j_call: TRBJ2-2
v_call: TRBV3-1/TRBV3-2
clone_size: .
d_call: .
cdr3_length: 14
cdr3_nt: TGTGCCAGCAGCCTTCGAGCGAACACCGGGGAGCTGTTTTTT
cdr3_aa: CASSLRANTGELFF

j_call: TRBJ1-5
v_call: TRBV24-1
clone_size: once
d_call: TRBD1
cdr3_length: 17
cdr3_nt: TGTGCCACCAGTGGCGGACAGGGAAAGTATAGCAATCAGCCCCAGCATTTT
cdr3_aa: CATSGGQGKYSNQPQHF

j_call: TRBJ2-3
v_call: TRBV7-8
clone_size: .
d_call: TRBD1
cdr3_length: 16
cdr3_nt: TGTGCCAGCAGCCATCTGGACAGGGGGTTTGGAGATACGCAGTATTTT
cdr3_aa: CASSHLDRGFGDTQYF

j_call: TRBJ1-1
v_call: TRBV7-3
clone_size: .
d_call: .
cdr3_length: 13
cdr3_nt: TGTGCCAGCAGCAACCAGGGGAACACTGAAGCTTTCTTT
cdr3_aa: CASSNQGNTEAFF